This T cell receptor beta chain was recorded in a study of blood T cell repertoires in COVID-19. Measured with immunoSEQ multiplex PCR; TCRdb has only the in-frame clones, and not every one. Among over 150,000 clones listed, 70% to 90% were seen once. Trimming cost V 3 bases and J 6 bases; bases outside gene matches: 2. Per germline, CDR1 SGHTA and CDR2 FQGTGA. This CDR3 is 14 amino acids long. This chain connects TRBV7-3 to TRBJ1-6; 7 nucleotides agree with TRBD1. This TCR derives from a man between 45 and 60 years old with active or convalescent COVID-19. Specimen: peripheral blood. The chain's CDR3 is CASSFGTANSPLHF. The CDR3 DNA follows: TGTGCCAGCAGCTTCGGGACAGCTAATTCACCCCTCCACTTT.